Each of the 15 T cell receptor beta chains below was sequenced from the same sample in a study of T cells in Graves' hyperthyroidism and ophthalmopathy. TCR beta CDR3 regions were amplified from RNA. First-round RT-PCR of the TCR CDR3 relied on the HTBI primer set. Via MiXCR, TCRdb re-called the multiplex PCR reads, giving one row per CDR3 protein. The sample comprises some 250,000 distinct CDR3 sequences, less than 15% of which are singletons, and approximately 12% rests with the top ten. The sequenced sample was blood. All receptors derive from a woman in her 40s with Graves' hyperthyroidism that later progressed to Graves' ophthalmopathy.

The DNA for the CDR3 is TGCAGTGCTAGCGGCGGGGAGGCTCTCACAGATACGCAGTATTTT. It specifies CSASGGEALTDTQYF. V is TRBV20-1 and J is TRBJ2-3; possibly TRBD2 for D (6 bases). CDR3 length: 15 residues. The ends were cut back, 3 bases at V and 2 bases at J, with 15 bases in the middle. The germline V gene encodes CDR1 DFQATT and CDR2 SNEGSKA (reference sequence).

CDR3 in amino acids: CASAPPDSYEQYF. The CDR3 nucleotides read TGCGCCAGCGCCCCACCCGACTCCTACGAGCAGTACTTC. This chain uses TRBV5-1 with TRBJ2-7; D gene unclear. Germline assignment: CDR1 SGHRS and CDR2 YFSETQ. The CDR3 runs 13 residues. V lost 7 bases to trimming and J lost 0 bases, with 11 bases between them. Full variable domain (missing parts from reference TRBV5-1 and TRBJ2-7): KAGVTQTPRYLIKTRGQQVTLSCSPISGHRSVSWYQQTPGQGLQFLFEYFSETQRNKGNFPGRFSGRQFSNSRSEMNVSTLELGDSALYLCASAPPDSYEQYFGPGTRLTVT.

This clonotype was observed a handful of times. This chain joins TRBV5-6 and TRBJ2-1, with 13 bases aligning to TRBD2. Germline CDR1 is SGHDT and CDR2 is YYEEEE. The CDR3 extends over 16 amino acids. V lost 3 bases, J lost 8 bases, and 8 bases stayed unmatched. DNA of the CDR3: TGTGCCAGCAGCTCGGGACTAGCGGGATATGGCGATGAGCAGTTCTTC. Protein product: CASSSGLAGYGDEQFF.

This clonotype was recorded at least ten times. The CDR3 sequence is CASSLRQPYEQYF. The CDR3 nucleotides read TGTGCCAGCAGTTTACGGCAGCCCTACGAGCAGTACTTC. This chain connects TRBV27 to TRBJ2-7; D is unresolved. Germline-derived CDR1 and CDR2 are MNHEY and SMNVEV (reference sequence). V was pared by 2 bases and J by 2 bases, with 7 bases between. The CDR3 contains 13 residues.

This clonotype has a count of ten or more. The V gene is TRBV6-1, the J gene TRBJ2-3, with 7 bases lining up with TRBD2. Germline-derived CDR1 and CDR2 are MNHNS and SASEGT. This CDR3 comprises 14 residues. The J segment lost 2 bases and the V segment lost 6 bases, leaving 5 bases of the junction unmatched. DNA of the CDR3: TGTGCCAGCAGGCGGGGGACTCACACAGATACGCAGTATTTT. Amino acids: CASRRGTHTDTQYF.

Turning to this clonotype: A much larger clone is a single base away; this may be a read error. The chain recombines TRBV3-1 with TRBJ2-2; 12 nucleotides match TRBD1. V lost 6 bases, J lost 1 base, and 3 bases stayed unmatched. Germline assignment: CDR1 LGHDT and CDR2 YNNKEL (reference sequence). There are 16 residues in the CDR3. Here the CDR3 DNA reads TGTGCCAGCAGGCGGGACAGGGGGCAGAACACCGGGGAGCTGTTTTTT. It translates to CASRRDRGQNTGELFF.

The chain combines TRBV11-2 with TRBJ2-1; D remains ambiguous. V was pared by 8 bases and J by 5 bases, with 16 bases between. In germline, CDR1 is SGHAT, CDR2 FQNNGV. This CDR3 comprises 14 residues. The CDR3 nucleotides read TGTGCCAGCGCGGAGCTAGGAGCCCACAATGAGCAGTTCTTC. This codes for CASAELGAHNEQFF.

Many counts were recorded for this clonotype. The chain carries TRBV18 and TRBJ2-1; 12 bases map to TRBD2. Germline V gene sequence: CDR1 KGHSH, CDR2 LQKENI. CDR3 length: 17 amino acids. Trimming at V came to 2 bases and at J to 9 bases, leaving 11 bases not matched to a gene. The CDR3 sequence: CASSPMWLAGGAREQFF. DNA for the CDR3: TGTGCCAGCTCACCAATGTGGCTAGCGGGAGGGGCACGTGAGCAGTTCTTC.

This clonotype has more than one count but fewer than ten. The gene calls are TRBV6-1 and TRBJ2-3; 10 nucleotides line up with TRBD1. CDR1 is MNHNS and CDR2 is SASEGT in the germline V gene. J lost 2 bases, V lost 8 bases, and 7 bases had no gene match. The CDR3 has 15 amino acids. CDR3 in DNA: TGTGCCAGCCGGACAGGGGGGAGTACCACAGATACGCAGTATTTT. Translated: CASRTGGSTTDTQYF.

Ten or more counts support this clonotype. V gene TRBV10-1 combines with J gene TRBJ2-3; perhaps TRBD2 as D (6 bases). CDR1 and CDR2 from the germline V gene are WNHNN and SYGVQD (reference sequence). The CDR3 is 14 residues long. V shed 2 bases and J shed 5 bases, with 11 bases lying between them. CDR3 amino acids: CASSEGGRLDTQYF. The CDR3 nucleotides read TGCGCCAGCAGTGAGGGGGGGAGGCTAGATACGCAGTATTTT.

This clonotype occurred many times. The chain is built from TRBV4-1 and TRBJ2-3; TRBD2 is a possible D gene (6 bases). The CDR3 length is 15 residues. The V end lost 2 bases, the J end lost 5 bases, and 14 bases lay between the germline ends. The germline CDR1 and CDR2 sequences are MGHRA and YSYEKL. The CDR3 bases are TGCGCCAGCAGCCAACTCGGGAGTTGGATAGATACGCAGTATTTT. Protein product: CASSQLGSWIDTQYF.

This clonotype was observed a handful of times. The chain recombines TRBV3-1 with TRBJ2-1; the match to TRBD2 covers 8 bases. The CDR3 extends over 17 amino acids. The junction had 11 bases not matched to a gene; V was cut back by 4 bases and J by 3 bases. The V gene's germline CDR1 is LGHDT and CDR2 YNNKEL (reference sequence). The CDR3 DNA sequence: TGTGCCAGCAGCCGAGATCTGACTAGCGCAGACTACAATGAGCAGTTCTTC. Translation: CASSRDLTSADYNEQFF.

In this sample, this clonotype turned up many times. V usage is TRBV3-1 and J usage is TRBJ2-1; D remains unclear. Germline V lookup: CDR1 LGHDT, CDR2 YNNKEL (reference sequence). V was clipped by 3 bases and J by 10 bases, with 13 bases between them. This CDR3 region has 13 residues. The CDR3: CASSHKMTLEQFF. CDR3 bases: TGTGCCAGCAGCCACAAAATGACCCTCGAGCAGTTCTTC.

This clonotype came up many times. The V and J genes are TRBV13 and TRBJ2-2; 13 bases are shared with TRBD2. This CDR3 is 16 amino acids long. The germline gives CDR1 PRHDT, CDR2 FYEKMQ (reference sequence). Trimming removed 6 bases from V and 0 bases from J; junction bases left unmatched: 1. The CDR3 here is CASRGTSGTNTGELFF. CDR3 nucleotide sequence: TGTGCCAGCAGAGGGACTAGCGGGACGAACACCGGGGAGCTGTTTTTT.

The table lists this clonotype with many counts. The chain links TRBV11-3 to TRBJ2-2; D is unclear. Germline V CDR1 and CDR2: SGHNT, YENEEA. This CDR3 has 14 residues. Trimming stripped 1 base from V and 6 bases from J, with 9 bases between. The CDR3 is CASSLGWSAGELFF. DNA for the CDR3: TGTGCCAGCAGCTTAGGGTGGAGTGCCGGGGAGCTGTTTTTT.